A single sample is the source of the 10 T cell receptor beta chains below, sequenced in a study of cytomegalovirus exposure and HLA in healthy donors. Only in-frame clones appear in the TCRdb table, and some are missing; sequencing was by immunoSEQ multiplex PCR. The sample comprises 300,000 or so clones, 88% of which are singletons, and more than 0.95% rests with the top ten. Sample: PBMCs. These receptors came from a young man in good health and CMV-seronegative.

The chain carries TRBV4-1 and TRBJ2-7, with D maybe TRBD2 (7 bases). This CDR3 contains 15 residues. Trimming stripped 4 bases from V and 3 bases from J, with 16 bases between. Germline V gives CDR1 MGHRA, CDR2 YSYEKL. CDR3 bases: TGCGCCAGCAGCCGGTTTGGGGGGGGGCGCTACGAGCAGTACTTC. Translation gives CASSRFGGGRYEQYF.

The chain carries TRBV27 and TRBJ2-2; TRBD2 matches 8 bases. V dropped 3 bases and J dropped 4; count of bases not matched to a gene: 13. The CDR3 totals 18 residues. Germline assignment: CDR1 MNHEY and CDR2 SMNVEV (reference sequence). This CDR3 reads CASSFILSGAGGTGELFF. CDR3 DNA: TGTGCCAGCAGTTTTATTCTCTCGGGGGCGGGGGGCACCGGGGAGCTGTTTTTT.

The chain carries TRBV10-3 and TRBJ2-5; the match to TRBD2 covers 11 bases. Germline CDR1 ENHRY, CDR2 SYGVKD. CDR3 length: 13 amino acids. After removal of 10 bases from V and 1 base from J, the junction contained 2 bases not matched to a gene. The CDR3 region has the DNA TGTGCCACTGGACTAGCGGGCCAAGAGACCCAGTACTTC. Its protein is CATGLAGQETQYF.

This chain uses TRBV5-6 with TRBJ2-2; no clear D gene. This CDR3 spans 13 amino acids. Germline loops: CDR1 SGHDT, CDR2 YYEEEE. Trimming removed 6 bases at V and 0 bases at J, with 6 bases between. Here the CDR3 reads CASKHTNTGELFF. DNA of the CDR3: TGTGCCAGCAAACACACGAACACCGGGGAGCTGTTTTTT.

The chain has TRBV6-1 and TRBJ1-5; D is uncertain. Germline CDR1 and CDR2: MNHNS and SASEGT. This CDR3 comprises 13 residues. Trimming took off 6 bases at V and 7 bases at J, with 13 bases between the two ends. CDR3 amino acids: CASSRQLSQPQHF. Written as DNA, the CDR3 is TGTGCCAGCAGCAGACAACTGTCCCAGCCCCAGCATTTT.

The V call is TRBV2, the J call TRBJ2-3, with 7 bases lining up with TRBD1. This CDR3 spans 14 amino acids. Germline CDR1 is SNHLY and CDR2 is FYNNEI. Trimming at V came to 7 bases and at J to 1 base, leaving 5 bases not matched to a gene. This CDR3 is CASKTGQGTDTQYF. In nucleotides, the CDR3 is TGTGCCAGCAAGACCGGACAGGGCACAGATACGCAGTATTTT.

The rearrangement links TRBV4-3 to TRBJ2-1; 9 nucleotides align to TRBD2. With V trimmed by 0 bases and J by 0 bases, 6 bases remained unmatched. This CDR3 has 18 residues. Germline V gives CDR1 LGHNA, CDR2 YSLEER. CDR3 region: CASSQERLAGSSYNEQFF. CDR3 sequence (DNA): TGCGCCAGCAGCCAAGAACGGCTAGCGGGGAGCTCCTACAATGAGCAGTTCTTC.

The chain links TRBV6-6 to TRBJ2-3; D gene ambiguous. There are 14 residues in the CDR3. V was clipped by 0 bases and J by 4 bases, with 8 bases between them. Germline loops: CDR1 MNHNY, CDR2 SVGAGI (reference sequence). The CDR3 loop reads CASSYSDSADTQYF. Here the CDR3 DNA reads TGTGCCAGCAGTTACTCAGATTCAGCAGATACGCAGTATTTT.

This clone was counted only a few times. V is TRBV18 and J is TRBJ2-7, with a possible D match to TRBD1 (6 bases). V lost 6 bases and J 2 bases, leaving 17 bases between the germline ends. This CDR3 spans 15 amino acids. CDR1 is KGHSH, CDR2 LQKENI, per germline. The CDR3: CASSLVDSDTYEQYF. In DNA, the CDR3 is TGTGCCAGCTCGCTCGTGGACAGCGATACCTACGAGCAGTACTTC. Supplemented by reference TRBV18 and TRBJ2-7, the full variable domain reads NAGVMQNPRHLVRRRGQEARLRCSPMKGHSHVYWYRQLPEEGLKFMVYLQKENIIDESGMPKERFSAEFPKEGPSILRIQQVVRGDSAAYFCASSLVDSDTYEQYFGPGTRLTVT.

The V and J genes are TRBV5-1 and TRBJ1-4; 10 bases fit TRBD1. Germline CDR1 SGHRS, CDR2 YFSETQ. V dropped 4 bases and J dropped 0; count of bases not matched to a gene: 3. The CDR3 totals 16 residues. CDR3 nucleotides: TGCGCCAGCAGCGGTGGGACAGGGGCAACTAATGAAAAACTGTTTTTT. It yields the protein CASSGGTGATNEKLFF.